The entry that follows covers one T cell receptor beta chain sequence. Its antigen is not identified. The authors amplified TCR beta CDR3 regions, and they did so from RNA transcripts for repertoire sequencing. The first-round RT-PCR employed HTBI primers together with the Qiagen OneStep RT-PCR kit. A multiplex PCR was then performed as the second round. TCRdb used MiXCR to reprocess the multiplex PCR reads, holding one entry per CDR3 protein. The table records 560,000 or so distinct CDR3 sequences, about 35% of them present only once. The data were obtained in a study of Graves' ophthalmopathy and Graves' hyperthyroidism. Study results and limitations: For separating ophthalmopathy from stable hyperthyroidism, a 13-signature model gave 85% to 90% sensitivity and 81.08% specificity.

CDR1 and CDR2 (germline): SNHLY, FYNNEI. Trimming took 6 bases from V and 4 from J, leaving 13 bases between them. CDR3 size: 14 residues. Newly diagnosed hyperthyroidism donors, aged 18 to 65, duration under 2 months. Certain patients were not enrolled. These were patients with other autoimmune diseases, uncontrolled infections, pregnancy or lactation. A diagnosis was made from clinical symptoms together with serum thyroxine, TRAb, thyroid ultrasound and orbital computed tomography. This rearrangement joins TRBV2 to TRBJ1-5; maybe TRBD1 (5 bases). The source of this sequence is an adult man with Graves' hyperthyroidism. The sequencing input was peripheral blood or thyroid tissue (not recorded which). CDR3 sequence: CASRRGSPNQPQHF. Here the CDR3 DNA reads TGTGCCAGCAGAAGGGGCAGTCCAAATCAGCCCCAGCATTTT.